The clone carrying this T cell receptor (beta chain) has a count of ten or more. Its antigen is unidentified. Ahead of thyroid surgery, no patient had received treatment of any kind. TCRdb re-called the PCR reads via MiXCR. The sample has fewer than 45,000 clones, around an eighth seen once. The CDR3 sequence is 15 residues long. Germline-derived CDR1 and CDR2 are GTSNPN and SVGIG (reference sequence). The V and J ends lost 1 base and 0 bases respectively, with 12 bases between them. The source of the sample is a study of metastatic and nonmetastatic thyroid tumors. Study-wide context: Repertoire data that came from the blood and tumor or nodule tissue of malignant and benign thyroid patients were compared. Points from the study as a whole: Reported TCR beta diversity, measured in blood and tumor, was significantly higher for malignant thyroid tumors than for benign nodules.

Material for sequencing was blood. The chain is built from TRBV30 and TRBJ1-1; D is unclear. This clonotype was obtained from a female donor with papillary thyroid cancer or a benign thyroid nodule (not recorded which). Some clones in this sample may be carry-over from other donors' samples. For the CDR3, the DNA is TGTGCCTGGAGTGGTGGGCCAAGCATGAACACTGAAGCTTTCTTT. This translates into CAWSGGPSMNTEAFF.